This T cell receptor beta chain was identified in a study of STAT5B mutations in CD4+ large granular lymphocyte leukemia. General study results and limits: Higher CD4+ than CD8+ T-LGLL clonality might reflect small sample size. Patient CD4-sorted repertoires looked more clonal than healthy CD4+ repertoires, even without putative leukemic clones. Compared with healthy controls (2/35), patient top clones favored TRBV06 (8/27).

V was pared by 0 bases and J by 6 bases, with 9 bases between. The CDR3 loop spans 13 amino acids. The germline gives CDR1 MNHEY, CDR2 SVGAGI. Per the study methods: A productive frequency of 2.59 x 10-5 was the lowest detectable. The table came from immunoSEQ multiplex PCR; TCRdb's copy has only in-frame clones and leaves some out. V and J calls and clone size are those listed in that table; D and trimming were worked out from the DNA. The table lists roughly 40,000 clones, 80% to 90% of them singletons, with around 3% in the top ten. This clone was recorded once. Its antigen is not known. The chain combines TRBV6-5 with TRBJ2-7; no definite D call. This receptor was identified in a human donor in good health. Sample: CD4+ T cells from blood buffy coats. DNA for the CDR3: TGTGCCAGCAGTTACTCGATAGGTCGCGAGCAGTACTTC. This sequence encodes CASSYSIGREQYF.